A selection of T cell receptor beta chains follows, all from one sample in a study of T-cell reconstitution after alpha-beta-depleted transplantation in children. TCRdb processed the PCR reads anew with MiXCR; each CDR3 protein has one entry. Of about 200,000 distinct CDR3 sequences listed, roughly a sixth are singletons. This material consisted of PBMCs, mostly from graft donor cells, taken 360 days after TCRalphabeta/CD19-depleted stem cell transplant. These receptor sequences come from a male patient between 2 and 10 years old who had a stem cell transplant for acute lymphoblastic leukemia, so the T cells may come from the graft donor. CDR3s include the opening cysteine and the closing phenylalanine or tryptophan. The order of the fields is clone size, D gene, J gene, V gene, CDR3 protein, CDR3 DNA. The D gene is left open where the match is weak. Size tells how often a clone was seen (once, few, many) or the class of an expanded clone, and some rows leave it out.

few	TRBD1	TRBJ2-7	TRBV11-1	CASSSLGQGVYEQYF	TGTGCCAGCAGCTCCCTGGGACAGGGGGTATACGAGCAGTACTTC
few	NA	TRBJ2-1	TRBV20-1	CSALTGVSSYNEQFF	TGCAGTGCGCTCACCGGGGTCAGCTCCTACAATGAGCAGTTCTTC
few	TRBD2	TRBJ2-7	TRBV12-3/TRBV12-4	CASSSRLAGGPYEQYF	TGTGCCAGCAGTTCGAGACTAGCGGGGGGACCATACGAGCAGTACTTC
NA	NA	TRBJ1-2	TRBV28	CASSLGPNYGYTF	TGTGCCAGCAGTCTGGGCCCTAACTATGGCTACACCTTC
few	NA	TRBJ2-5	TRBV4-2	CASSQESRGETQYF	TGTGCCAGCAGCCAAGAAAGTCGGGGAGAGACCCAGTACTTC
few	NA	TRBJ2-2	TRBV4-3	CASSQDLGQDTGELFF	TGCGCCAGCAGCCAAGATCTGGGGCAGGACACCGGGGAGCTGTTTTTT
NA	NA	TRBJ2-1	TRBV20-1	CSAAGSSYNEQFF	TGCAGTGCCGCGGGTAGCTCCTACAATGAGCAGTTCTTC
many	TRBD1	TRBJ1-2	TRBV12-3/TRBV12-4	CASSPMTGSYGYTF	TGTGCCAGCAGCCCTATGACAGGGAGCTATGGCTACACCTTC
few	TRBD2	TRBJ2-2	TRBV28	CASSPLGLAKTGGELFF	TGTGCCAGCAGTCCCCTGGGACTAGCCAAGACGGGCGGGGAGCTGTTTTTT
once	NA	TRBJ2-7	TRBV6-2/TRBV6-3	CASSSDWPDTYEQYF	TGTGCCAGCAGCAGCGACTGGCCCGACACCTACGAGCAGTACTTC
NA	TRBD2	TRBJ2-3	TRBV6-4	CASSAGLAGPSTDTQYF	TGTGCCAGCAGCGCGGGACTAGCGGGGCCTAGCACAGATACGCAGTATTTT
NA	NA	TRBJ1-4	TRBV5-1	CASSSTTGLEEKLFF	TGCGCCAGCAGCTCAACAACAGGGTTGGAGGAAAAACTGTTTTTT
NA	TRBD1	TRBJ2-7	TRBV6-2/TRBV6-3	CASSHGTGDEQYF	TGTGCCAGCAGTCACGGGACAGGGGACGAGCAGTACTTC
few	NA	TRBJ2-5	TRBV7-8	CASRRSGQETQYF	TGTGCCAGCAGGCGGAGCGGTCAAGAGACCCAGTACTTC
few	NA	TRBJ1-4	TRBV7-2	CASSPTGVSNEKLFF	TGTGCCAGCAGTCCTACGGGGGTGTCTAATGAAAAACTGTTTTTT
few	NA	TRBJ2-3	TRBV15	CATSRDGSQTDTQYF	TGTGCCACCAGCAGAGATGGTAGCCAGACAGATACGCAGTATTTT
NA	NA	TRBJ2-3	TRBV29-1	CSVEGDTDTQYF	TGCAGCGTTGAAGGGGACACAGATACGCAGTATTTT
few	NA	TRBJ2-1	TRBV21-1	CASPNEQFF	TGTGCCAGTCCCAATGAGCAGTTCTTC
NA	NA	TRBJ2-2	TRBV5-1	CASSDHRDTGELFF	TGCGCCAGCAGCGACCACAGGGACACCGGGGAGCTGTTTTTT
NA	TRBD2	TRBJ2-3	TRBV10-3	CAISGAGVPSSTDTQYF	TGTGCCATCAGTGGCGCGGGGGTTCCCTCTAGCACAGATACGCAGTATTTT
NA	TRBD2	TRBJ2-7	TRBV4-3	CASSQDFRTGRAYEQYF	TGCGCCAGCAGCCAAGATTTTAGGACTGGGAGGGCCTACGAGCAGTACTTC
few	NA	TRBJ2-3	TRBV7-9	CASSFGATDTQYF	TGTGCCAGCAGTTTCGGGGCCACAGATACGCAGTATTTT
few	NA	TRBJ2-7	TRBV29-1	CSVWDNSYEQYF	TGCAGCGTTTGGGACAATTCCTACGAGCAGTACTTC
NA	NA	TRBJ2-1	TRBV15	CATKASSYNEQFF	TGTGCCACCAAGGCGAGCTCCTACAATGAGCAGTTCTTC
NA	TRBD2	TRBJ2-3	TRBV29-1	CSVDMSSGFSRTDTQYF	TGCAGCGTTGACATGTCTAGCGGGTTCTCCCGCACAGATACGCAGTATTTT
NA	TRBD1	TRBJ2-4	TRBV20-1	CSANRQGVKNIQYF	TGCAGTGCTAACAGACAGGGGGTTAAAAACATTCAGTACTTC
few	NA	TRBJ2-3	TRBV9	CASSVAGGPTDTQYF	TGTGCCAGCAGCGTAGCGGGGGGCCCTACAGATACGCAGTATTTT
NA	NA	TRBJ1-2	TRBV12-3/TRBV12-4	CASSLEGGYTF	TGTGCCAGCAGTTTAGAGGGCGGCTACACCTTC
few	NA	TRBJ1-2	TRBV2	CASRQRGYGYTF	TGTGCCAGTCGACAGAGGGGCTATGGCTACACCTTC
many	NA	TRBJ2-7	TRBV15	CATSRDWGAAIYEQYF	TGTGCCACCAGCAGAGATTGGGGGGCGGCGATCTACGAGCAGTACTTC
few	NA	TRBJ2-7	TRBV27	CASSFIAGTSNYEQYF	TGTGCCAGCAGTTTCATCGCAGGGACTTCCAACTACGAGCAGTACTTC
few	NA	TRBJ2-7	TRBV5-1	CASSLGYTSENEQYF	TGCGCCAGCAGCTTGGGTTACACCTCTGAAAACGAGCAGTACTTC